The next 25 T cell receptor beta chains were all read from a single sample in a study of blood T cell repertoires in COVID-19. The repertoire was sequenced with immunoSEQ multiplex PCR; TCRdb's copy has only in-frame clones and lacks some. Of approximately 280,000 clones listed, 75% to 90% were seen once; the top ten hold under 15%. The sample consisted of peripheral blood. These receptors were taken from a woman aged 55-70 years with acute or convalescent COVID-19.

This sequence joins TRBV7-9 and TRBJ1-2; TRBD1 matches at 8 bases. The trim removed 7 bases at V and 4 bases at J, leaving 14 bases unmatched. CDR1 is SEHNR and CDR2 is FQNEAQ in the germline V gene (reference sequence). The CDR3 runs to 16 residues. CDR3 residues: CASTNDRGGVFYGYTF. CDR3 DNA sequence: TGTGCCAGCACCAACGACAGGGGAGGGGTTTTCTATGGCTACACCTTC. The full variable domain, rest sourced from reference TRBV7-9 and TRBJ1-2, is DTGVSQNPRHKITKRGQNVTFRCDPISEHNRLYWYRQTLGQGPEFLTYFQNEAQLEKSRLLSDRFSAERPKGSFSTLEIQRTEQGDSAMYLCASTNDRGGVFYGYTFGSGTRLTVV.

The V and J genes are TRBV6-5 and TRBJ2-1; 7 nucleotides agree with TRBD2. V shed 6 bases and J 3 bases; nucleotides not matched to a gene: 8. The CDR3 covers 15 residues. Germline CDR1 is MNHEY and CDR2 is SVGAGI. CDR3 sequence: CASSYREGSYNEQFF. The DNA of the CDR3 is TGTGCCAGCAGCTATAGGGAGGGTAGCTACAATGAGCAGTTCTTC.

The rearrangement uses TRBV29-1 and TRBJ2-5, with 8 bases lining up with TRBD2. This CDR3 comprises 15 residues. Germline values: CDR1 SQVTM, CDR2 ANQGSEA. Unmatched junction bases numbered 7, after V lost 2 bases and J lost 2 bases. In DNA, the CDR3 is TGCAGCGTTGAAAGGGGCGGGGGGAAACAAGAGACCCAGTACTTC. Amino acids: CSVERGGGKQETQYF.

This chain connects TRBV6-2 or TRBV6-3 to TRBJ1-5, with D perhaps TRBD1 (6 bases). V was cut by 2 bases and J by 3 bases, with 26 bases left in between. Germline CDR1 is MNHEY and CDR2 is SVGEGT. CDR3 length equals 20 residues. CDR3 in amino acids: CASSYLNQEQGFGNNQPQHF. CDR3 DNA: TGTGCCAGCAGTTACCTAAATCAGGAACAGGGCTTCGGGAACAATCAGCCCCAGCATTTT.

V usage is TRBV6-2 or TRBV6-3 and J usage is TRBJ1-2; weak D call: TRBD1 (6 bases). CDR3 size: 14 residues. Looked up from germline, CDR1 is MNHEY and CDR2 is SVGEGT. V lost 1 base to trimming and J lost 7 bases, with 13 bases between them. The CDR3, as DNA: TGTGCCAGCAGTTACTATACAGGGAATGGTGGCTACACCTTC. Its protein product is CASSYYTGNGGYTF.

The V call is TRBV29-1, the J call TRBJ2-3, with D perhaps matching TRBD1 (6 bases). This CDR3 has 14 residues. Germline lookup yields CDR1 SQVTM and CDR2 ANQGSEA. With 6 bases removed from V and 0 bases from J, the gap between germline ends came to 13 bases. CDR3 DNA sequence: TGCAGCGTCCTACAGGGAACGAGCACAGATACGCAGTATTTT. Translation gives CSVLQGTSTDTQYF.

V and J are TRBV5-1 and TRBJ2-1; TRBD1 aligns across 8 bases. This CDR3 has 18 amino acids. Germline V gene data show CDR1 as SGHRS and CDR2 as YFSETQ. Trimming at V came to 0 bases and at J to 0 bases, leaving 8 bases not matched to a gene. CDR3 sequence reads: CASSLGVTGVPSYNEQFF. CDR3 nucleotides: TGCGCCAGCAGCTTGGGCGTGACAGGGGTCCCCTCCTACAATGAGCAGTTCTTC.

The chain is built from TRBV29-1 and TRBJ1-1, with D possibly being TRBD1 (5 bases). The CDR3 covers 10 residues. In germline, CDR1 is SQVTM, CDR2 ANQGSEA. The V end was cut by 6 bases, the J end by 11 bases, with 13 bases between. The CDR3 DNA sequence: TGCAGCGTGCTCACAGGTCGGGCTTTCTTT. This translates into CSVLTGRAFF.

A word on this clone: Mismatch with germline at one junction end may stem from a read error. The V and J genes are TRBV5-1 and TRBJ2-2; 8 bases map to TRBD1. CDR1 SGHRS and CDR2 YFSETQ come from the germline V gene. The CDR3 extends over 15 amino acids. CDR3 in DNA: TGCGCCAGCAGCTTCCGGACAGGGAACGCCGGGGAGCTGTTTTTT. Protein product: CASSFRTGNAGELFF.

The chain uses TRBV7-2 and TRBJ1-2, with 7 bases lining up with TRBD1. The CDR3 sequence is 14 residues long. V was clipped by 5 bases and J by 4 bases; unmatched bases: 7. Germline CDR1 and CDR2: SGHTA and FQGNSA. CDR3 amino acids: CASSPRGTAYGYTF. CDR3 nucleotide sequence: TGTGCCAGCAGCCCCCGGGGGACAGCCTATGGCTACACCTTC.

V gene TRBV6-2 or TRBV6-3 combines with J gene TRBJ2-3; 15 nucleotides match TRBD2. Germline loops: CDR1 MNHEY, CDR2 SVGEGT. V was pared by 6 bases and J by 4 bases, with 8 bases of the junction left unmatched. The CDR3 sequence is 17 residues long. Here the CDR3 reads CASSRGTSGRSADTQYF. The CDR3 DNA sequence: TGTGCCAGCAGCCGAGGGACTAGCGGGAGGTCGGCAGATACGCAGTATTTT.

The rearrangement joins TRBV11-2 to TRBJ1-1; TRBD1 aligns across 7 bases. The CDR3 sequence is 15 residues long. Trimming at V came to 7 bases and at J to 3 bases, leaving 11 bases not matched to a gene. Germline V gene sequence: CDR1 SGHAT, CDR2 FQNNGV. Here the CDR3 DNA reads TGTGCCAGCACGGCCACAGGGGATGGGTACACTGAAGCTTTCTTT. As protein: CASTATGDGYTEAFF.

The chain is built from TRBV7-8 and TRBJ1-6; D is unresolved. V dropped 1 base and J dropped 10 bases, with 14 bases sitting between them. The CDR3 spans 15 residues. The V gene's germline CDR1 is SGHVS and CDR2 FQNEAQ. CDR3 nucleotides: TGTGCCAGCAGCTTAGGGGGAGGGAAAGAGTCACCCCTCCACTTT. It is translated as CASSLGGGKESPLHF.

J is TRBJ1-5 and V is TRBV27; D is unclear. The germline CDR1 and CDR2 sequences are MNHEY and SMNVEV (reference sequence). This CDR3 is 15 amino acids long. Between the trimmed V and J ends, which lost 6 bases and 2 bases, there was a span of 14 bases. The CDR3 here is CASSPELGGNQPQHF. The DNA of the CDR3 is TGTGCCAGCAGCCCCGAACTCGGGGGCAATCAGCCCCAGCATTTT.

The J gene is TRBJ1-5, the V gene TRBV5-1; 9 bases fit TRBD1. V gave up 0 bases and J gave up 4 bases; unmatched junction bases: 2. The CDR3 extends over 15 amino acids. Germline CDR1 is SGHRS and CDR2 is YFSETQ. The CDR3 DNA reads TGCGCCAGCAGCTTGGGGACAGGGGAGAATCAGCCCCAGCATTTT. Translated, it gives CASSLGTGENQPQHF.

The V call is TRBV3-1 (or the pseudogene TRBV3-2), the J call TRBJ2-1, with 8 nucleotides matching TRBD1. With V trimmed by 2 bases and J by 10 bases, 7 bases remained unmatched. CDR1 LGHDT and CDR2 YNNKEL come from the germline V gene (reference sequence). The CDR3 consists of 14 residues. CDR3 sequence reads: CASSQFPGGWEQFF. DNA of the CDR3: TGTGCCAGCAGCCAATTTCCAGGGGGCTGGGAGCAGTTCTTC.

This rearrangement joins TRBV28 to TRBJ1-6, with a tentative D call TRBD1 (6 bases). Deletions cut 5 bases from V and 13 bases from J, with 18 bases between. The CDR3 sequence is 14 residues long. Germline CDR1 reads MDHEN; CDR2 reads SYDVKM. The CDR3 nucleotides are TGTGCCAGCAGTCCGGGACATGAAGAAACCCCCCTCCACTTT. It codes for CASSPGHEETPLHF.

This clone was counted between two and nine times. This chain links TRBV5-5 with TRBJ1-4; D unresolved. The germline V gene encodes CDR1 SGHKS and CDR2 YYEKEE (reference sequence). The CDR3 extends over 16 amino acids. Deletions cut 1 base from V and 0 bases from J, with 10 bases between. DNA of the CDR3: TGTGCCAGCAGCTTGTCACAACCAGCAACTAATGAAAAACTGTTTTTT. This sequence encodes CASSLSQPATNEKLFF.

The J gene is TRBJ1-1, the V gene TRBV4-3, with D possibly matching TRBD1 (5 bases). CDR1 and CDR2 (germline): LGHNA, YSLEER. The CDR3 runs 14 residues. V lost 5 bases to trimming and J lost 1 base, with 11 bases between them. Here the CDR3 DNA reads TGCGCCAGCAGCGCCAGGGTCAGGAACACTGAAGCTTTCTTT. Translated, it gives CASSARVRNTEAFF.

The rearrangement uses TRBV18 and TRBJ2-1, with 16 bases fitting TRBD2. The junction had 5 bases not matched to a gene; V was cut back by 3 bases and J by 3 bases. From germline, CDR1 is KGHSH and CDR2 LQKENI. This CDR3 comprises 18 residues. In nucleotides, the CDR3 is TGTGCCAGCTCACCGGGACTAGCGGGAGGGTGGTACTACAATGAGCAGTTCTTC. As protein: CASSPGLAGGWYYNEQFF. The variable domain in full, with the rest retrieved from reference TRBV18 and TRBJ2-1, is NAGVMQNPRHLVRRRGQEARLRCSPMKGHSHVYWYRQLPEEGLKFMVYLQKENIIDESGMPKERFSAEFPKEGPSILRIQQVVRGDSAAYFCASSPGLAGGWYYNEQFFGPGTRLTVL.

The genes are TRBV5-1 and TRBJ2-5; 7 bases are a match to TRBD1. The CDR3 is made up of 16 amino acids. Unmatched junction bases numbered 5, after V lost 0 bases and J lost 0 bases. From germline, CDR1 is SGHRS and CDR2 YFSETQ. The CDR3 loop is CASSLAGGPYQETQYF. Written as DNA, the CDR3 is TGCGCCAGCAGCTTGGCAGGGGGACCGTACCAAGAGACCCAGTACTTC.

The chain uses TRBV5-6 and TRBJ2-5; 7 bases are shared with TRBD1. There are 13 residues in the CDR3. The ends lost 3 bases at V and 5 bases at J; junction bases unmatched: 4. Looked up from germline, CDR1 is SGHDT and CDR2 is YYEEEE. CDR3: CASSYRGGETQYF. In nucleotides, the CDR3 is TGTGCCAGCAGCTACAGGGGCGGGGAGACCCAGTACTTC.

The chain carries TRBV30 and TRBJ2-2; D may be TRBD1 (5 bases). V was cut by 5 bases and J by 4 bases, with 11 bases left in between. The CDR3 has 13 amino acids. Germline CDR1 is GTSNPN and CDR2 is SVGIG (reference sequence). The DNA of the CDR3 is TGTGCCTGGTGCCCAGGGTCCACCGGGGAGCTGTTTTTT. Translating gives CAWCPGSTGELFF.

Only a few counts were recorded for this clone. This rearrangement joins TRBV5-4 to TRBJ2-1, with TRBD2 matching 7 bases. Germline trimming cut 6 bases from V and 0 bases from J; bases unmatched to any gene: 6. There are 15 residues in the CDR3. CDR1 and CDR2 (germline): SGHNT, YYREEE (reference sequence). CDR3 bases: TGTGCCAGCACCGGGGAGGGCCTCTCCTACAATGAGCAGTTCTTC. Translating it yields CASTGEGLSYNEQFF.

V is TRBV18 and J is TRBJ1-5; 10 bases agree with TRBD1. V shed 4 bases, J shed 7 bases, and the junction held 10 bases outside the gene matches. This CDR3 is built from 16 residues. The V gene's germline CDR1 is KGHSH and CDR2 LQKENI. The CDR3 coding sequence is TGTGCCAGCTCACTTGCCGGGACAGGGGAAAGGCAGCCCCAGCATTTT. The encoded protein is CASSLAGTGERQPQHF.